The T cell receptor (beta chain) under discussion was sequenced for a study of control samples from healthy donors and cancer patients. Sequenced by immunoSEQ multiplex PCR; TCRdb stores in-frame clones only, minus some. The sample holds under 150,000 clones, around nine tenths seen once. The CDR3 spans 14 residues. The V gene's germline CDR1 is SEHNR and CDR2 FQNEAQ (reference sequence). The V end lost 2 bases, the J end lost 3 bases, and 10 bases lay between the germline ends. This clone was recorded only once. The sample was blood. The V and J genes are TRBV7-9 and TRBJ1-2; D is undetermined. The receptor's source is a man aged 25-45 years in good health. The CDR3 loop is CASSLYGVDYGYTF. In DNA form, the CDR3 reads TGTGCCAGCAGCTTATATGGAGTTGACTATGGCTACACCTTC.